Each of the 19 T cell receptor beta chains below was sequenced from the same sample in a study of CD8 T cells in Susac syndrome. RNA totalling roughly 0.45 to 1 ug underwent reverse transcription with random hexamers. One entry per CDR3 protein, called by TCRdb with MiXCR from the immunoSEQ multiplex PCR reads. The sample holds approximately 300,000 distinct CDR3 sequences, 65% to 90% seen once. The material sequenced was CD8+ T cells from PBMCs. These receptors were collected from a human donor with multiple sclerosis.

The V call is TRBV4-3, the J call TRBJ2-5, with TRBD2 matching 11 bases. The J segment lost 5 bases and the V segment lost 0 bases, leaving 20 bases of the junction unmatched. CDR3 length: 21 amino acids. The V gene's germline CDR1 is LGHNA and CDR2 YSLEER. This chain's CDR3 is CASSQDSRLAGPTEVRETQYF. CDR3 in DNA: TGCGCCAGCAGCCAAGATTCTCGACTAGCGGGACCGACGGAAGTGAGGGAGACCCAGTACTTC.

The rearrangement links TRBV27 to TRBJ2-3, with no clear D. The germline CDR1 and CDR2 sequences are MNHEY and SMNVEV (reference sequence). V gave up 6 bases and J gave up 2 bases, with 12 bases separating them. The CDR3 contains 14 residues. The CDR3 spells CASSPADLTDTQYF. The CDR3 bases are TGTGCCAGCAGCCCAGCTGACCTCACAGATACGCAGTATTTT.

V is TRBV5-6 and J is TRBJ2-5; weak D call: TRBD1 (6 bases). This CDR3 is built from 18 residues. V was pared by 7 bases and J by 0 bases, with 25 bases between. Per germline, CDR1 SGHDT and CDR2 YYEEEE. For the CDR3, the DNA is TGTGCCAGCTCCCGAGATCAAGCCGCCCAGGGGTACCAAGAGACCCAGTACTTC. Its protein product is CASSRDQAAQGYQETQYF. Together with reference TRBV5-6 and TRBJ2-5, the CDR3 gives the full variable domain: DAGVTQSPTHLIKTRGQQVTLRCSPKSGHDTVSWYQQALGQGPQFIFQYYEEEERQRGNFPDRFSGHQFPNYSSELNVNALLLGDSALYLCASSRDQAAQGYQETQYFGPGTRLLVL.

V gene TRBV29-1 combines with J gene TRBJ2-7; 8 bases agree with TRBD2. The CDR3 runs to 12 residues. In germline, CDR1 is SQVTM, CDR2 ANQGSEA. CDR3 bases: TGCAGTGTAGTGGCGGGAGGCTACGAGCAGTACTTC. Amino acids: CSVVAGGYEQYF.

CDR3 residues: CASSSQGIPYEQYF. CDR3 DNA sequence: TGTGCCAGCAGCTCGCAGGGGATCCCCTACGAGCAGTACTTC. This sequence joins TRBV7-6 and TRBJ2-7; possible D gene TRBD1, 6 bases. CDR3 length equals 14 residues. V lost 4 bases, J lost 2 bases, and 12 bases lay in between. Looked up from germline, CDR1 is SGHVS and CDR2 is FNYEAQ.

The J gene is TRBJ2-7, the V gene TRBV5-1, with unresolved D. CDR3 length: 13 amino acids. Trimming took off 0 bases at V and 2 bases at J, with 6 bases between the two ends. Germline V gene data show CDR1 as SGHRS and CDR2 as YFSETQ. CDR3 amino acids: CASSLVGTYEQYF. Written as DNA, the CDR3 is TGCGCCAGCAGCTTGGTTGGGACCTACGAGCAGTACTTC.

This rearrangement joins TRBV30 to TRBJ2-1; D gene unclear. The V and J ends lost 0 bases and 4 bases respectively, with 22 bases between them. Germline loops: CDR1 GTSNPN, CDR2 SVGIG (reference sequence). The CDR3 is 18 amino acids. The CDR3 coding sequence is TGTGCCTGGAGTGTACTATTACCGGCCTCCGGACCTTACAATGAGCAGTTCTTC. Amino acids: CAWSVLLPASGPYNEQFF.

This rearrangement joins TRBV14 to TRBJ2-2; D not certain. This CDR3 contains 15 residues. Trimming pared 2 bases from V and 1 base from J, leaving 8 bases between. Per the germline V gene, CDR1 is SGHDN and CDR2 is FVKESK. CDR3 sequence reads: CASSQIRLNTGELFF. The CDR3 DNA is TGTGCCAGCAGCCAAATTCGGTTGAACACCGGGGAGCTGTTTTTT.

CDR3 sequence (DNA): TGTGCCAGTAGGGGACTAGCGGGAGGGTACCATGAGCAGTTCTTC. It yields the protein CASRGLAGGYHEQFF. The chain combines TRBV19 with TRBJ2-1; TRBD2 matches 16 bases. V was pared by 6 bases and J by 8 bases, with 4 bases of the junction left unmatched. The germline CDR1 and CDR2 sequences are LNHDA and SQIVND (reference sequence). This CDR3 has 15 amino acids. Using reference TRBV19 and TRBJ2-1 for the parts outside the CDR3, the full variable domain is DGGITQSPKYLFRKEGQNVTLSCEQNLNHDAMYWYRQDPGQGLRLIYYSQIVNDFQKGDIAEGYSVSREKKESFPLTVTSAQKNPTAFYLCASRGLAGGYHEQFFGPGTRLTVL.

The chain recombines TRBV18 with TRBJ1-1, with a possible D match to TRBD1 (5 bases). The CDR3 loop spans 17 amino acids. Trimming pared 2 bases from V and 5 bases from J, leaving 21 bases between. The germline gives CDR1 KGHSH, CDR2 LQKENI. CDR3 nucleotides: TGTGCCAGCTCACCATGGACCCCCGGGACTACGGGGACTGAAGCTTTCTTT. Protein sequence: CASSPWTPGTTGTEAFF.

The J gene is TRBJ2-1, the V gene TRBV11-2, with D maybe TRBD2 (6 bases). With 2 bases removed from V and 0 bases from J, the gap between germline ends came to 23 bases. Germline lookup yields CDR1 SGHAT and CDR2 FQNNGV. This CDR3 has 20 amino acids. CDR3 sequence (DNA): TGTGCCAGCAGCTTAAGTGTCTGGCGGGAAAGGTCGAGCTCCTACAATGAGCAGTTCTTC. Its translation is CASSLSVWRERSSSYNEQFF.

V and J are TRBV27 and TRBJ2-3, with 12 bases lining up with TRBD2. Trimming cost V 3 bases and J 4 bases; bases outside gene matches: 2. Per the germline V gene, CDR1 is MNHEY and CDR2 is SMNVEV (reference sequence). The CDR3 loop spans 15 amino acids. CDR3 coding DNA: TGTGCCAGCAGTTTCCTAGCGGGAGGGGCAGATACGCAGTATTTT. Protein sequence: CASSFLAGGADTQYF.

The V gene is TRBV6-2 or TRBV6-3, the J gene TRBJ2-7; 8 bases agree with TRBD1. This CDR3 region has 15 residues. The junction had 5 bases not matched to a gene; V was cut back by 2 bases and J by 2 bases. Germline CDR1 MNHEY, CDR2 SVGEGT. CDR3 bases: TGTGCCAGCAGTTACCTTGGACAGGGAACCTACGAGCAGTACTTC. The encoded protein is CASSYLGQGTYEQYF.

J is TRBJ2-5 and V is TRBV28, with D possibly called TRBD1 or TRBD2 (5 bases each). V was clipped by 4 bases and J by 5 bases, with 14 bases between them. The V gene's germline CDR1 is MDHEN and CDR2 SYDVKM. The CDR3 length is 14 residues. The CDR3 nucleotides read TGTGCCAGCAGTTCGGGGCGGGTCGCGGAGACCCAGTACTTC. Amino acids: CASSSGRVAETQYF.

This clonotype occurred once. V and J are TRBV14 and TRBJ2-1; no reliable D call. CDR3 length: 15 residues. From germline, CDR1 is SGHDN and CDR2 FVKESK. V gave up 0 bases and J gave up 4 bases, with 10 bases separating them. CDR3 in amino acids: CASSQDRPPYNEQFF. CDR3 coding DNA: TGTGCCAGCAGCCAAGATCGTCCGCCATACAATGAGCAGTTCTTC. The entire variable domain, with the rest obtained from reference TRBV14 and TRBJ2-1, is as follows: EAGVTQFPSHSVIEKGQTVTLRCDPISGHDNLYWYRRVMGKEIKFLLHFVKESKQDESGMPNNRFLAERTGGTYSTLKVQPAELEDSGVYFCASSQDRPPYNEQFFGPGTRLTVL.

This chain connects TRBV20-1 to TRBJ2-7; 15 nucleotides align to TRBD2. Germline V gene sequence: CDR1 DFQATT, CDR2 SNEGSKA (reference sequence). Unmatched junction bases numbered 4, after V lost 6 bases and J lost 1 base. The CDR3 spans 15 residues. CDR3 nucleotides: TGCAGTGCGGGGACTAGCGGGAGGTCTTCCTACGAGCAGTACTTC. This codes for CSAGTSGRSSYEQYF.

This chain links TRBV28 with TRBJ1-1, with a possible D match to TRBD1 (5 bases). Germline V gene lookup returns CDR1 MDHEN and CDR2 SYDVKM. The V end lost 3 bases, the J end lost 6 bases, and 20 bases lay between the germline ends. The CDR3 consists of 16 residues. CDR3 amino acids: CASSLPGSRVSAEAFF. Here the CDR3 DNA reads TGTGCCAGCAGTTTGCCAGGATCCAGGGTCAGCGCTGAAGCTTTCTTT. Supplemented by reference TRBV28 and TRBJ1-1, the full variable domain reads DVKVTQSSRYLVKRTGEKVFLECVQDMDHENMFWYRQDPGLGLRLIYFSYDVKMKEKGDIPEGYSVSREKKERFSLILESASTNQTSMYLCASSLPGSRVSAEAFFGQGTRLTVV.

The chain employs TRBV27 and TRBJ2-1, with D uncertain. Germline CDR1 and CDR2: MNHEY and SMNVEV (reference sequence). Trimming removed 1 base at V and 7 bases at J, with 14 bases between. This CDR3 contains 15 residues. CDR3 DNA: TGTGCCAGCAGTTTATTGTCGGCGGTCGGGAATGAGCAGTTCTTC. Its protein is CASSLLSAVGNEQFF.

This clonotype was picked up a small number of times. V and J are TRBV7-2 and TRBJ1-1; no definite D call. From germline, CDR1 is SGHTA and CDR2 FQGNSA. The germline V and J ends were trimmed by 5 bases and 11 bases, with 12 bases remaining between them. The CDR3 has 11 amino acids. CDR3: CASSMDPRAFF. DNA for the CDR3: TGTGCCAGCAGCATGGACCCGAGGGCTTTCTTT.